This TCR beta chain appears in the sequencing data of a study of blood T cell repertoires in COVID-19 (dated by TCRdb to 2018 to 2021). Describing the broader study: The collaborator samples originated in the United States, Italy and Spain and spanned the acute and convalescent phases of COVID-19. The prospective study material was composed of cDNA or gDNA derived from T cells, B-cell-depleted T cells, or PBMCs. The dataset comprised deeply sampled blood TCRbeta repertoires from subjects exposed to, actively infected with, or recovered from COVID-19. The repertoires were released in a freely available public database intended as a resource for research on the immune response to SARS-CoV-2. Samples were obtained from the ongoing ImmuneRACE study (first 160 participants) and from 1,000 to 1,500 subjects provided by 6 global collaborators. A de-identified subject ID, COVID-19 status, age in years and sex were almost always included in the sample metadata. Where available, HLA class I and class II types were obtained from metadata supplied by the sample provider rather than from assay-based typing. Study-wide findings and limitations: Clinical and demographic metadata were provided uncurated, with the amount varying by source and participant.

TCRbeta CDR3 regions were amplified from genomic DNA by means of the immunoSEQ Assay, a bias-controlled multiplex PCR. In the authors' own workflow: The number of nucleated cells in each sample was estimated by amplification of reference gene primers within the assay. To quantify the absolute abundance of each unique TCRbeta CDR3 rearrangement, sequence reads were collapsed and filtered. For each sample, productive Simpson clonality was calculated as the square root of Simpson's diversity index across productive rearrangements. The source is immuneACCESS, and TCRdb retained only in-frame sequences with V and J called. Part of the clones is not carried over; for the studies checked, unresolved V genes explain less than half of this, and the remainder is unexplained. The V and J calls and clone size are taken from that table; D and trimming were inferred from the DNA. The table for this sample lists tens of thousands of clones; around 86% of them were counted only once. The ten biggest clones cover 44% of the sample.

The V end loses 6 bases and the J end loses 5 bases, and a stretch of 14 bases separates them. Via the germline V gene, CDR1 is SGHVS and CDR2 FQNEAQ. Inclusive of the bounding cysteine and phenylalanine, the CDR3 is 14 residues long. Only CDR3 DNA is held: 42 bases, read in frame from base 1. The collaborating institutions used their own protocols to collect whole blood in K2EDTA tubes. Collaborator samples were shipped for TCRbeta analysis as frozen whole blood, isolated PBMCs, or DNA extracted from either sample type. This clone was seen a handful of times. This clone's antigen is unknown. There are no base qualities to consult, and no much larger clone falls within one base.

Material: peripheral blood. Recombination joined TRBV7-8 with TRBJ1-5, with the D gene too uncertain to name. The receptor comes from an elderly man with acute or convalescent COVID-19. The CDR3 in this case is CASSQSTEDQPQHF. The nucleotides are TGTGCCAGCAGTCAGTCAACGGAGGATCAGCCCCAGCATTTT.